The clone carrying this T cell receptor beta chain came up many times. Its antigen is as yet unknown. The sample originates from a study of regulatory T cells in long-lasting Graves disease. The study, taken as a whole, reports: Those with persistent disease had in common more public clonotypes (around 2,700) than new patients (more than 900).

Through Arm-PCR of CDR3 regions and iRepertoire HTBI primers, TCR beta libraries were built. TCRdb re-called the multiplex PCR reads with MiXCR, one entry per CDR3 protein. The data hold over 250,000 distinct CDR3 sequences, with roughly a fifth observed a single time. Regarding time point: persistent/refractory GD, antithyroid drugs over 5 years with positive TRAb. Generation of the TCR library employed RNA extracted from PBMCs. Graves' disease diagnoses followed American Thyroid Association guidelines. V dropped 0 bases and J dropped 2 bases, with 8 bases sitting between them. CDR1 and CDR2 from the germline V gene are SGDLS and YYNGEE. The length of the CDR3 is 14 residues.

The source is a female donor with Graves disease. This chain uses TRBV9 with TRBJ1-2, with unresolved D. This sample comprised peripheral blood mononuclear cells (PBMCs), obtained when the disease was refractory, from a patient treated with antithyroid drugs. As DNA, the CDR3 is TGTGCCAGCAGCGTAGTTGGTCAGAACTATGGCTACACCTTC. Translating gives CASSVVGQNYGYTF.